The 27 T cell receptor beta chains below were found in one sample sequenced in a study of T cell responses to AZD1222 COVID-19 vaccine. Some clones are missing from TCRdb's copy, which holds only in-frame ones; the method was immunoSEQ multiplex PCR. The repertoire holds about 190,000 clones, with roughly 90% as singletons. The sequences come from peripheral blood, collected on day 0 of AZD1222 vaccination. The source is an adult in good health.

The CDR3 is CASSLGPSNSPLHF. The CDR3 DNA reads TGTGCCAGCAGCTTGGGGCCGAGCAATTCACCCCTCCACTTT. The genes are TRBV7-9 and TRBJ1-6; D is perhaps TRBD1 (5 bases). CDR1 SEHNR and CDR2 FQNEAQ come from the germline V gene (reference sequence). Trimming took 3 bases from V and 7 from J, leaving 10 bases between them. The CDR3 spans 14 residues.

The V gene is TRBV4-2, the J gene TRBJ2-7, with 9 nucleotides matching TRBD1. Germline V gene lookup returns CDR1 LGHNA and CDR2 YNFKEQ. With 0 bases clipped from V and 2 bases from J, the junction kept 23 bases outside the gene matches. The CDR3 spans 22 residues. The CDR3 is CASSQDRFHGTGRVGFAYEQYF. Here the CDR3 DNA reads TGTGCCAGCAGCCAAGATCGATTTCATGGGACAGGGAGAGTCGGCTTTGCCTACGAGCAGTACTTC.

V usage is TRBV6-5 and J usage is TRBJ2-7; 11 bases agree with TRBD2. This CDR3 spans 14 amino acids. V lost 9 bases and J lost 7; bases outside the gene matches: 11. Germline V CDR1 and CDR2: MNHEY, SVGAGI. CDR3 bases: TGTGCCAGTAGACAGGGACTAGCGGTTATGGAGCAGTACTTC. This translates into CASRQGLAVMEQYF.

This chain connects TRBV28 to TRBJ1-1; 7 bases fit TRBD1. The CDR3 spans 13 residues. The V gene end was trimmed by 5 bases and the J gene end by 1 base; junction bases not matched to a gene: 1. Germline CDR1 is MDHEN and CDR2 is SYDVKM. CDR3 protein: CASSHRGNTEAFF. DNA for the CDR3: TGTGCCAGCAGTCACAGGGGGAACACTGAAGCTTTCTTT.

This clone was detected only once. The chain uses TRBV9 and TRBJ1-6; D is possibly TRBD1 (5 bases). Germline-derived CDR1 and CDR2 are SGDLS and YYNGEE. The CDR3 is 15 residues long. Trimming shortened V by 0 bases and J by 9 bases, and 13 bases separated the two germline ends. The CDR3 here is CASSVEPGSSSPLHF. DNA for the CDR3: TGTGCCAGCAGCGTAGAACCAGGGAGTAGTTCACCCCTCCACTTT.

This chain links TRBV29-1 with TRBJ2-7, with a tentative D call TRBD2 (5 bases). Germline lookup yields CDR1 SQVTM and CDR2 ANQGSEA. V shed 4 bases and J shed 4 bases, with 8 bases lying between them. This CDR3 spans 11 amino acids. CDR3 sequence reads: CSVVGEYEQYF. CDR3 coding DNA: TGCAGCGTTGTCGGGGAGTACGAGCAGTACTTC.

This sequence joins TRBV4-3 and TRBJ2-2, with D unresolved. Per germline, CDR1 LGHNA and CDR2 YSLEER. This CDR3 contains 13 residues. V was trimmed by 4 bases and J by 4 bases, leaving 7 bases between them. The CDR3 region has the DNA TGCGCCAGCAGCCCCCGGTTCACCGGGGAGCTGTTTTTT. Protein product: CASSPRFTGELFF.

The chain couples TRBV18 to TRBJ1-5; D ambiguous. From germline, CDR1 is KGHSH and CDR2 LQKENI. With 6 bases removed from V and 6 bases from J, the gap between germline ends came to 9 bases. The CDR3 is made up of 12 amino acids. CDR3 region: CASSAVRQPQHF. The CDR3 DNA follows: TGTGCCAGCTCGGCGGTCCGTCAGCCCCAGCATTTT.

This clone appeared a single time. The chain has TRBV24-1 and TRBJ1-2, with a weak D call TRBD1 (5 bases). Trimming took off 10 bases at V and 1 base at J, with 9 bases between the two ends. In germline, CDR1 is KGHDR, CDR2 SFDVKD. This CDR3 contains 12 residues. The CDR3 region has the DNA TGTGCCACGAGGGACCTTAACTATGGCTACACCTTC. Amino acids: CATRDLNYGYTF.

J is TRBJ2-6 and V is TRBV7-2; 9 bases line up with TRBD1. The CDR3 covers 19 residues. Trimming removed 5 bases from V and 0 bases from J; junction bases left unmatched: 11. Germline assignment: CDR1 SGHTA and CDR2 FQGNSA. The CDR3 reads CASSGRTGGATSGANVLTF. The CDR3 DNA is TGTGCCAGCAGCGGACGTACAGGGGGCGCGACCTCTGGGGCCAACGTCCTGACTTTC. The full variable domain, rest sourced from reference TRBV7-2 and TRBJ2-6, is GAGVSQSPSNKVTEKGKDVELRCDPISGHTALYWYRQSLGQGLEFLIYFQGNSAPDKSGLPSDRFSAERTGGSVSTLTIQRTQQEDSAVYLCASSGRTGGATSGANVLTFGAGSRLTVL.

The chain links TRBV7-9 to TRBJ1-4; tentatively, D is TRBD1 (6 bases). The germline V gene encodes CDR1 SEHNR and CDR2 FQNEAQ (reference sequence). Between the trimmed V and J ends, which lost 5 bases and 8 bases, there was a span of 15 bases. The CDR3 runs 14 residues. This CDR3 is CASSPQGREEKLFF. The CDR3 DNA is TGTGCCAGCAGCCCACAGGGAAGGGAAGAAAAACTGTTTTTT. Looking up the rest from reference TRBV7-9 and TRBJ1-4 gives the full variable domain: DTGVSQNPRHKITKRGQNVTFRCDPISEHNRLYWYRQTLGQGPEFLTYFQNEAQLEKSRLLSDRFSAERPKGSFSTLEIQRTEQGDSAMYLCASSPQGREEKLFFGSGTQLSVL.

The V and J genes are TRBV7-9 and TRBJ1-1; 8 positions match TRBD1. Germline-derived CDR1 and CDR2 are SEHNR and FQNEAQ (reference sequence). There are 16 residues in the CDR3. Trimming at V came to 4 bases and at J to 3 bases, leaving 10 bases not matched to a gene. The DNA of the CDR3 is TGTGCCAGCAGCTCCGGTTCAGGGGGCCTCCACACTGAAGCTTTCTTT. It codes for CASSSGSGGLHTEAFF.

This chain connects TRBV12-5 to TRBJ2-2, with TRBD1 as a possible D gene (6 bases). Per the germline V gene, CDR1 is LGHNT and CDR2 is FRNRAP. There are 14 residues in the CDR3. The ends were cut back, 6 bases at V and 3 bases at J, with 11 bases in the middle. The CDR3 sequence is CASGLGQYTGELFF. The CDR3 DNA sequence: TGTGCTAGTGGGCTCGGACAGTACACCGGGGAGCTGTTTTTT.

This chain links TRBV7-2 with TRBJ1-5, with 7 bases lining up with TRBD1. Germline CDR1 SGHTA, CDR2 FQGNSA. V lost 5 bases to trimming and J lost 0 bases; unmatched junction nucleotides: 7. CDR3 size: 16 residues. The CDR3 loop reads CASSLGTVYSNQPQHF. The CDR3 DNA is TGTGCCAGCAGCCTAGGGACAGTTTATAGCAATCAGCCCCAGCATTTT.

This clone was seen only a few times. The V gene is TRBV27, the J gene TRBJ1-6; TRBD1 matches at 9 bases. V shed 6 bases, J shed 6 bases, and the junction held 6 bases outside the gene matches. Germline CDR1 is MNHEY and CDR2 is SMNVEV (reference sequence). The CDR3 totals 15 residues. CDR3 DNA sequence: TGTGCCAGCAGGTCCGGGACAGGGTCTAATTCACCCCTCCACTTT. Translating gives CASRSGTGSNSPLHF.

The chain is built from TRBV7-9 and TRBJ2-1, with TRBD2 matching over 8 bases. The germline V gene encodes CDR1 SEHNR and CDR2 FQNEAQ (reference sequence). The CDR3 contains 14 residues. The V gene end was trimmed by 6 bases and the J gene end by 3 bases; junction bases not matched to a gene: 4. CDR3 loop: CASRGLVLYNEQFF. Here the CDR3 DNA reads TGTGCCAGCAGGGGACTAGTCCTCTACAATGAGCAGTTCTTC.

The genes are TRBV5-1 and TRBJ2-7; 13 bases are a match to TRBD2. CDR3 size: 15 residues. Losses at the gene ends were 4 bases for V and 3 bases for J; bases not matched to a gene: 4. CDR1 SGHRS and CDR2 YFSETQ come from the germline V gene. CDR3 amino acids: CASSMGLAGLYEQYF. In DNA, the CDR3 is TGCGCCAGCAGCATGGGACTAGCGGGGCTCTACGAGCAGTACTTC. Drawing the rest from reference TRBV5-1 and TRBJ2-7, the complete variable domain is KAGVTQTPRYLIKTRGQQVTLSCSPISGHRSVSWYQQTPGQGLQFLFEYFSETQRNKGNFPGRFSGRQFSNSRSEMNVSTLELGDSALYLCASSMGLAGLYEQYFGPGTRLTVT.

V usage is TRBV12-3 or TRBV12-4 and J usage is TRBJ1-6; D gene uncertain. This CDR3 is 13 amino acids long. The V and J ends lost 3 bases and 7 bases respectively, with 7 bases between them. The CDR3 region is CASSFRKNSPLHF. The CDR3 DNA is TGTGCCAGCAGTTTTCGCAAGAATTCACCCCTCCACTTT.

The V call is TRBV7-3, the J call TRBJ1-2; 7 nucleotides match TRBD1. Trimming took 3 bases from V and 7 from J; bases not matched to a gene: 8. The CDR3 runs to 14 residues. Per germline, CDR1 SGHTA and CDR2 FQGTGA. The CDR3 spells CASSFTGDRTGYTF. In nucleotides, the CDR3 is TGTGCCAGCAGCTTTACAGGGGACCGCACTGGCTACACCTTC.

This clone was picked up one time. The rearrangement links TRBV7-3 to TRBJ2-7; D is undetermined. Germline V gene data show CDR1 as SGHTA and CDR2 as FQGTGA. The CDR3 has 13 residues. Trimming removed 11 bases from V and 2 bases from J, with 16 bases in between. CDR3: CAGLAGVAYEQYF. The CDR3 coding sequence is TGTGCCGGTTTAGCTGGCGTTGCCTACGAGCAGTACTTC.

The chain combines TRBV19 with TRBJ1-1; 9 bases agree with TRBD1. Trimming cost V 4 bases and J 1 base; bases outside gene matches: 7. This CDR3 is 16 amino acids long. Germline V gene data show CDR1 as LNHDA and CDR2 as SQIVND (reference sequence). DNA for the CDR3: TGTGCCAGTAGTACCGGGACAGGGTCCCCGAACACTGAAGCTTTCTTT. This translates into CASSTGTGSPNTEAFF.

The CDR3 DNA sequence: TGTGCCACCTCAGCACGGGGAGCCAAAAACATTCAGTACTTC. Translation: CATSARGAKNIQYF. The chain uses TRBV24-1 and TRBJ2-4, with a possible D match to TRBD2 (5 bases). Trimming took off 9 bases at V and 0 bases at J, with 11 bases between the two ends. The germline CDR1 and CDR2 sequences are KGHDR and SFDVKD. This CDR3 is built from 14 residues.

The CDR3 nucleotides read TGTGCCAGCAGCCTAAACAGGGACCCTGGAAACACCATATATTTT. It specifies CASSLNRDPGNTIYF. V and J are TRBV3-1 (or the pseudogene TRBV3-2) and TRBJ1-3, with D possibly TRBD1 on 6 matching bases. Germline lookup yields CDR1 LGHDT and CDR2 YNNKEL (reference sequence). V shed 4 bases and J shed 2 bases, with 12 bases lying between them. The length of the CDR3 is 15 residues.

The J gene is TRBJ1-4, the V gene TRBV7-9, with 9 bases lining up with TRBD1. The V gene's germline CDR1 is SEHNR and CDR2 FQNEAQ (reference sequence). This CDR3 is 15 amino acids long. V lost 7 bases to trimming and J lost 5 bases; unmatched junction nucleotides: 8. The CDR3 DNA reads as TGTGCCAGCACCGAAGGACAGGGGATGAATGAAAAACTGTTTTTT. Protein product: CASTEGQGMNEKLFF.

The chain employs TRBV5-1 and TRBJ2-5; D gene unclear. Germline V gives CDR1 SGHRS, CDR2 YFSETQ. V lost 0 bases, J lost 4 bases, and 13 bases lay in between. This CDR3 is 15 amino acids long. CDR3 amino acids: CASSLESWVGETQYF. CDR3 sequence (DNA): TGCGCCAGCAGCTTGGAATCCTGGGTGGGAGAGACCCAGTACTTC.

This clone came up once. This chain uses TRBV13 with TRBJ2-2; D not resolved. The CDR3 is 14 residues long. From germline, CDR1 is PRHDT and CDR2 FYEKMQ (reference sequence). Trimming pared 5 bases from V and 3 bases from J, leaving 10 bases between. CDR3 residues: CASSGYAYTGELFF. The CDR3 DNA follows: TGTGCCAGCAGCGGGTATGCTTACACCGGGGAGCTGTTTTTT.

V is TRBV9 and J is TRBJ2-3; no clear D. Germline values: CDR1 SGDLS, CDR2 YYNGEE. Trimming took off 0 bases at V and 7 bases at J, with 18 bases between the two ends. CDR3 size: 16 residues. CDR3 loop: CASSVAPATHSHTQYF. The CDR3 bases are TGTGCCAGCAGCGTAGCGCCAGCCACACACAGTCATACGCAGTATTTT.